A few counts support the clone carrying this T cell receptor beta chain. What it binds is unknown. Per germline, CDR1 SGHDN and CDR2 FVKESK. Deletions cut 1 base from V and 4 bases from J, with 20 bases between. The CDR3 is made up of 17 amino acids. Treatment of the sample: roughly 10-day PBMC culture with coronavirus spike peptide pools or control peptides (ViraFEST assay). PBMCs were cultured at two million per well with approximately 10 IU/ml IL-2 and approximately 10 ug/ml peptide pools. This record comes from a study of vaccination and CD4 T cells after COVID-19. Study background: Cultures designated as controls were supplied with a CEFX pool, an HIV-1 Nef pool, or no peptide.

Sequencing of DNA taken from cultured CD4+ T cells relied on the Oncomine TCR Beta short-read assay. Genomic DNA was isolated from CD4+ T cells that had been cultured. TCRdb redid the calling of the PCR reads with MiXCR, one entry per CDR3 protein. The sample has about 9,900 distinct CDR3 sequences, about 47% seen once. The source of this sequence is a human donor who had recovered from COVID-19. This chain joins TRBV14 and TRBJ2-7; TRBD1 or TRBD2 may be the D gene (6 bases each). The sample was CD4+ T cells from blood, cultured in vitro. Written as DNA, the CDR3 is TGTGCCAGCAGCCAAGTTCGGACGGGGGCTCCTTCTTACGAGCAGTACTTC. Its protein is CASSQVRTGAPSYEQYF.